This T cell receptor (beta chain) was retrieved from a study of T cells in tuberculosis. Cells were sorted from thawed PBMC rested overnight and stained with GMM-loaded CD1B tetramer, viability dye and anti-CD3. C32 glucose monomycolate from Rhodococcus equi was loaded onto the CD1B tetramers. Before cryopreservation, the sorted PBMC lost their CD14-expressing monocytes. Clones were sequenced by immunoSEQ multiplex PCR, and TCRdb holds only the in-frame ones, with some missing. Of about 58,000 clones listed, 88% are singletons. The germline V gene has CDR1 SGHRS and CDR2 YFSETQ. With 4 bases clipped from V and 5 bases from J, the junction kept 9 bases outside the gene matches. The CDR3 is 15 residues long.

Specimen: CD1b-GMM tetramer-negative cells sorted from PBMCs. This clonotype was obtained from an adult woman with latent tuberculosis. V and J are TRBV5-1 and TRBJ1-2, with 9 bases fitting TRBD1. In nucleotides, the CDR3 is TGCGCCAGCAGCCCAGGACAGGGGTCGAGTTATGGCTACACCTTC. This encodes CASSPGQGSSYGYTF. Full variable domain (rest looked up from reference TRBV5-1 and TRBJ1-2): KAGVTQTPRYLIKTRGQQVTLSCSPISGHRSVSWYQQTPGQGLQFLFEYFSETQRNKGNFPGRFSGRQFSNSRSEMNVSTLELGDSALYLCASSPGQGSSYGYTFGSGTRLTVV.